The rows below give T cell receptor beta chains drawn from one sample of a study of vaccination effects on CD4 cells after COVID-19. No antigens are known for them. Measured with immunoSEQ multiplex PCR; TCRdb has only the in-frame clones, and not every one. This table holds tens of thousands of clones, more than 60% found once. This material consisted of CD4+ T cells from PBMCs cultured with SARS-CoV-2 spike peptides, taken before COVID-19 vaccination. The source of these receptors is a human donor who received a COVID-19 vaccine. CDR3s include the opening cysteine and the closing phenylalanine or tryptophan. Each record gives: D gene, V gene, clone size, J gene, CDR3 protein, CDR3 DNA. The D gene is left open where the match is weak. Where a row states a size, it is once, few, many or the class of an expanded clone; other rows omit it.

D: .
V: TRBV18
size: .
J: TRBJ2-1
CDR3: CASSPSGRETYNEQFF
DNA: TGTGCCAGCTCACCAAGTGGCAGGGAGACCTACAATGAGCAGTTCTTC

D: .
V: TRBV2
size: .
J: TRBJ1-5
CDR3: CASSRLLSNQPQHF
DNA: TGTGCCAGCAGTCGGCTCCTTAGCAATCAGCCCCAGCATTTT

D: .
V: TRBV18
size: .
J: TRBJ1-1
CDR3: CASSPIPFRPNMNTEAFF
DNA: TGTGCCAGCTCACCAATTCCATTCCGGCCCAACATGAACACTGAAGCTTTCTTT

D: .
V: TRBV5-4
size: .
J: TRBJ2-7
CDR3: CASRLGFSREQYF
DNA: TGTGCCAGCCGATTGGGGTTCTCTAGGGAGCAGTACTTC

D: .
V: TRBV3-1/TRBV3-2
size: .
J: TRBJ1-3
CDR3: CASSQGPPGSRVRVSGNTIYF
DNA: TGTGCCAGCAGCCAAGGTCCTCCGGGCTCGAGGGTTAGAGTCTCTGGAAACACCATATATTTT

D: TRBD2
V: TRBV4-3
size: .
J: TRBJ2-2
CDR3: CASSQDMAGGLTGELFF
DNA: TGCGCCAGCAGCCAAGATATGGCGGGGGGGCTCACCGGGGAGCTGTTTTTT

D: .
V: TRBV6-5
size: .
J: TRBJ1-5
CDR3: CASRSTGEPQHF
DNA: TGTGCCAGCAGATCGACGGGAGAGCCCCAGCATTTT

D: .
V: TRBV20-1
size: .
J: TRBJ1-1
CDR3: CSARAKIEAFF
DNA: TGCAGTGCTAGAGCGAAGATTGAAGCTTTCTTT

D: TRBD1
V: TRBV5-1
size: .
J: TRBJ2-7
CDR3: CASSQSDRGRSYEQYF
DNA: TGCGCCAGCAGCCAATCGGACAGGGGGCGCTCCTACGAGCAGTACTTC

D: .
V: TRBV18
size: .
J: TRBJ2-4
CDR3: CASSPGRQETDIQYF
DNA: TGTGCCAGCTCACCAGGCCGGCAGGAAACGGACATTCAGTACTTC

D: .
V: TRBV28
size: .
J: TRBJ2-2
CDR3: CASSSKGAGELFF
DNA: TGTGCCAGCAGTTCGAAGGGAGCCGGGGAGCTGTTTTTT

D: TRBD1
V: TRBV5-1
size: .
J: TRBJ1-4
CDR3: CASSPGQGYEKLFF
DNA: TGCGCCAGCAGCCCCGGACAGGGCTATGAAAAACTGTTTTTT

D: TRBD2
V: TRBV11-2
size: .
J: TRBJ2-1
CDR3: CASSPSGGPNEQFF
DNA: TGTGCCAGCAGCCCCTCGGGGGGGCCGAATGAGCAGTTCTTC

D: TRBD1
V: TRBV6-6
size: few
J: TRBJ1-1
CDR3: CASSLRQGATEAFF
DNA: TGTGCCAGCAGTTTAAGACAGGGGGCCACTGAAGCTTTCTTT

D: .
V: TRBV12-3/TRBV12-4
size: .
J: TRBJ1-1
CDR3: CASSLTGETEAFF
DNA: TGTGCCAGCAGTTTAACCGGGGAGACTGAAGCTTTCTTT

D: .
V: TRBV5-4
size: .
J: TRBJ1-6
CDR3: CASSLEQGGSPLHF
DNA: TGTGCCAGCAGCTTGGAGCAGGGAGGATCACCCCTCCACTTT